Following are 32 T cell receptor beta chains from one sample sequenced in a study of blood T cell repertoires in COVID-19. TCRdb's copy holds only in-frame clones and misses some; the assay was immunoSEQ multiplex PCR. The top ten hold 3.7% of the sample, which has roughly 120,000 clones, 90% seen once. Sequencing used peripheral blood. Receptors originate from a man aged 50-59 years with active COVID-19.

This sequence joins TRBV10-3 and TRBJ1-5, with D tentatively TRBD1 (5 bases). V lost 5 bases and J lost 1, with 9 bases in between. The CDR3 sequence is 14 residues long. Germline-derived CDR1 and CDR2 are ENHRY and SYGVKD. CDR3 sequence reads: CAISFDRSNQPQHF. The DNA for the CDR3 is TGTGCCATCAGTTTCGACAGAAGCAATCAGCCCCAGCATTTT.

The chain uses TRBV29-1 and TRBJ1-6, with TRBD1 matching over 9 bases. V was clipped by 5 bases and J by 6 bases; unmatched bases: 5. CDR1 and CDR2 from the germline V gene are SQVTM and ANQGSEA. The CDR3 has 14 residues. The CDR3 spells CSVKPGQGNSPLHF. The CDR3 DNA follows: TGCAGCGTTAAGCCGGGACAGGGTAATTCACCCCTCCACTTT. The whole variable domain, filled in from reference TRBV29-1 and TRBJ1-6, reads SAVISQKPSRDICQRGTSLTIQCQVDSQVTMMFWYRQQPGQSLTLIATANQGSEATYESGFVIDKFPISRPNLTFSTLTVSNMSPEDSSIYLCSVKPGQGNSPLHFGNGTRLTVT.

DNA for the CDR3: TGTGCCAGCTCACCCCGTTTAGAGGGCGCGTATGGCTACACCTTC. Its translation: CASSPRLEGAYGYTF. The chain employs TRBV18 and TRBJ1-2; D is unclear. V was pared by 3 bases and J by 5 bases, with 16 bases between. The CDR3 spans 15 residues. Germline V CDR1 and CDR2: KGHSH, LQKENI.

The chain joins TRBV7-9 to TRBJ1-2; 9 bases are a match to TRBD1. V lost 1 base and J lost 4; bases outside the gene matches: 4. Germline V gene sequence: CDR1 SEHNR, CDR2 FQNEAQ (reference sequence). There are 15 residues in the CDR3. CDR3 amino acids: CASSLGQGGSYGYTF. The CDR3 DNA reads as TGTGCCAGCAGCTTAGGACAGGGGGGCAGCTATGGCTACACCTTC.

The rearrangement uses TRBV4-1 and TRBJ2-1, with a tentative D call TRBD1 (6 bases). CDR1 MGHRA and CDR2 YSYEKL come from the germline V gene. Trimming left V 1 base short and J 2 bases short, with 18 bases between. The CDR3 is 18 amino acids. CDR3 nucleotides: TGCGCCAGCAGCCAAGTGCCCTGGGGCAGGGGCGCCTACAATGAGCAGTTCTTC. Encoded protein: CASSQVPWGRGAYNEQFF.

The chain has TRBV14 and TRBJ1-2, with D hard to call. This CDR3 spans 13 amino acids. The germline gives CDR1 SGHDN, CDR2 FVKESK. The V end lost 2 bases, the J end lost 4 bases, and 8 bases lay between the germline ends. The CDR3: CASSQPGGYGYTF. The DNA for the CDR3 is TGTGCCAGCAGCCAACCTGGAGGCTATGGCTACACCTTC.

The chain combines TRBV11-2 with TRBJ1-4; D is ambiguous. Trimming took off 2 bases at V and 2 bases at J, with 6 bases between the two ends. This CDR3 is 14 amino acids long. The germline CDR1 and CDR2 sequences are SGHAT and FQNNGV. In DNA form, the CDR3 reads TGTGCCAGCAGCTTACCAGTGACTAATGAAAAACTGTTTTTT. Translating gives CASSLPVTNEKLFF.

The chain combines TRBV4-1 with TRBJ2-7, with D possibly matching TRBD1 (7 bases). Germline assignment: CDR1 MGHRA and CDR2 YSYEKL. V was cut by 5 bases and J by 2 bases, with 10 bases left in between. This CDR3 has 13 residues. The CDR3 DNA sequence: TGCGCCAGCAGCGGAGGGACAGCCTACGAGCAGTACTTC. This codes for CASSGGTAYEQYF.

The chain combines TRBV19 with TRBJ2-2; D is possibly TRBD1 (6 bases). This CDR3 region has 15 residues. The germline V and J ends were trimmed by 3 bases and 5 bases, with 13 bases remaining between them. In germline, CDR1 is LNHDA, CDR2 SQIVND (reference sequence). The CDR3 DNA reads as TGTGCCAGTAGTATGATCAGGGGCGAGACCGGGGAGCTGTTTTTT. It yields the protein CASSMIRGETGELFF.

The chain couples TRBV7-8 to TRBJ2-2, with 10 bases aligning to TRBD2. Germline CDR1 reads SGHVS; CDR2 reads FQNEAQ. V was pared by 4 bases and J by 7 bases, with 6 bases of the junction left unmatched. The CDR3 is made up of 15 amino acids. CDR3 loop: CASSSGLAFDGELFF. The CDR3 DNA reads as TGTGCCAGCAGCTCGGGACTAGCGTTTGACGGGGAGCTGTTTTTT.

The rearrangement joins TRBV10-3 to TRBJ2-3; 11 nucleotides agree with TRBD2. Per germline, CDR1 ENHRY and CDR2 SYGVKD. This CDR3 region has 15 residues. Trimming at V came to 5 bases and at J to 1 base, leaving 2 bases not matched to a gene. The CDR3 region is CAISRLAGRTDTQYF. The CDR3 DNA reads TGTGCCATCAGTAGACTAGCGGGGCGCACAGATACGCAGTATTTT.

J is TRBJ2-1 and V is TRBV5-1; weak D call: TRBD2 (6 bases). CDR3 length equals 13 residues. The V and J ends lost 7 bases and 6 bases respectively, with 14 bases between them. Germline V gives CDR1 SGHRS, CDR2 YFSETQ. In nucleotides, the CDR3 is TGCGCCAGCCGAACGAGGGAGGCCAATGAGCAGTTCTTC. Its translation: CASRTREANEQFF.

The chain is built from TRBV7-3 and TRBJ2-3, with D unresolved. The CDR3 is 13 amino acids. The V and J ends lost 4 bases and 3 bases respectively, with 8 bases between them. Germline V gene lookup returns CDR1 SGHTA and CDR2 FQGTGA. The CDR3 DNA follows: TGTGCCAGCAGCTCGTCGGTTACAGATACGCAGTATTTT. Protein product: CASSSSVTDTQYF.

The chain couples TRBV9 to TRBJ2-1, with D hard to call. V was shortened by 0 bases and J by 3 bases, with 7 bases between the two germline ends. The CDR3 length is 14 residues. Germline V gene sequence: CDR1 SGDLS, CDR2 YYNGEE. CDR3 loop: CASSVGLDYNEQFF. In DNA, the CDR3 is TGTGCCAGCAGCGTAGGGCTAGACTACAATGAGCAGTTCTTC.

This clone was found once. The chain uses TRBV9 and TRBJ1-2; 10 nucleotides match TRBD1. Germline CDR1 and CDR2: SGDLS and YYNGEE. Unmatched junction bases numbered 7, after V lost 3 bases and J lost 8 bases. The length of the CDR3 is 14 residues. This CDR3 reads CASSAGQGVGGYTF. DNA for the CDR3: TGTGCCAGCAGCGCCGGACAGGGGGTTGGAGGCTACACCTTC.

The CDR3 here is CASSIGLAGGNEQFF. The CDR3 bases are TGTGCCAGCAGCATCGGACTAGCGGGCGGGAATGAGCAGTTCTTC. The chain couples TRBV7-6 to TRBJ2-1; 11 bases match TRBD2. Per germline, CDR1 SGHVS and CDR2 FNYEAQ. This CDR3 spans 15 amino acids. After removal of 5 bases from V and 7 bases from J, the junction contained 7 bases not matched to a gene.

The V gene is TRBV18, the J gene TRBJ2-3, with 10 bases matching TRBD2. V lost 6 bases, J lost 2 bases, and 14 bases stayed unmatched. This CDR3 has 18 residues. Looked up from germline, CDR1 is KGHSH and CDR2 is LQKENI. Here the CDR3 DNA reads TGTGCCAGCTCTCTCCCAGGCCAACTAGCGGGGCCCACAGATACGCAGTATTTT. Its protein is CASSLPGQLAGPTDTQYF.

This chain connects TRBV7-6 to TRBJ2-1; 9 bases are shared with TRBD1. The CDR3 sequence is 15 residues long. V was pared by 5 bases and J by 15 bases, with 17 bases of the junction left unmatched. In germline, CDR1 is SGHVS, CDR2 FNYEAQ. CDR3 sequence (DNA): TGTGCCAGCAGCCTCCCGGGACAGGGAGGGAACCCGCCGTTCTTC. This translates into CASSLPGQGGNPPFF.

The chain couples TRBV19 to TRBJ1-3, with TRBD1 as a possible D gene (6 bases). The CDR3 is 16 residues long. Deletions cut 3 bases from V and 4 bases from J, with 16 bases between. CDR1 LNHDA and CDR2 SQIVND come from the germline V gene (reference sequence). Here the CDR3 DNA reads TGTGCCAGTAGTATTGGGAAGGGGGACATCGGAAACACCATATATTTT. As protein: CASSIGKGDIGNTIYF.

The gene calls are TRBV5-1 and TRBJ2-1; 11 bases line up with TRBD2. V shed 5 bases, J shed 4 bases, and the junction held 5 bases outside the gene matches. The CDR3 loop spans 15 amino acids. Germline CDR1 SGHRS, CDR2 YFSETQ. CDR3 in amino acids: CASRPGTSGYNEQFF. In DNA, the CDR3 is TGCGCCAGCAGGCCCGGGACTAGCGGTTACAATGAGCAGTTCTTC.

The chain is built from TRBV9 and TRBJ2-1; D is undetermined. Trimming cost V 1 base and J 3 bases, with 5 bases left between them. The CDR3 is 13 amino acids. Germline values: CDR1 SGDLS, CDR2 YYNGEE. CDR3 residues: CASSVSDYNEQFF. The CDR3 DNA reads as TGTGCCAGCAGCGTAAGCGACTACAATGAGCAGTTCTTC.

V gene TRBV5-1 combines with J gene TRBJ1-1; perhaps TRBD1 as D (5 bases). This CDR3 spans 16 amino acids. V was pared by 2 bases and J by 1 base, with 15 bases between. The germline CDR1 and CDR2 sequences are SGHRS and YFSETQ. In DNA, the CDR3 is TGCGCCAGCAGCTTAATCCCCAGGGCTCAGAACACTGAAGCTTTCTTT. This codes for CASSLIPRAQNTEAFF.

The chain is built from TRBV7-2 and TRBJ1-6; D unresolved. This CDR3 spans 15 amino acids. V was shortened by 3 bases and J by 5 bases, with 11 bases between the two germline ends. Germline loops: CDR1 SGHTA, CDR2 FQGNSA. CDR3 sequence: CASSFYAQNNSPLHF. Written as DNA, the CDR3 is TGTGCCAGCAGCTTTTACGCTCAGAATAATTCACCCCTCCACTTT.

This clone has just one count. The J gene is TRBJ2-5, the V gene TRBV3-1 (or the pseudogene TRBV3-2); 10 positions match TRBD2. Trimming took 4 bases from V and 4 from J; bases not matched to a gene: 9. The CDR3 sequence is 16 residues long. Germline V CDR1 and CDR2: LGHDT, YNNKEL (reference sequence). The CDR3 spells CASSLRAGGAGETQYF. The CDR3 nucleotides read TGTGCCAGCAGCCTCCGAGCGGGGGGGGCGGGAGAGACCCAGTACTTC.

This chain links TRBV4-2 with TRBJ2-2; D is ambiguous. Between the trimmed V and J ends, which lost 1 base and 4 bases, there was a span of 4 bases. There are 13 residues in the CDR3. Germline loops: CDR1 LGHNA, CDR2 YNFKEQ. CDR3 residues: CASSQGSTGELFF. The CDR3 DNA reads TGTGCCAGCAGCCAAGGGAGCACCGGGGAGCTGTTTTTT.

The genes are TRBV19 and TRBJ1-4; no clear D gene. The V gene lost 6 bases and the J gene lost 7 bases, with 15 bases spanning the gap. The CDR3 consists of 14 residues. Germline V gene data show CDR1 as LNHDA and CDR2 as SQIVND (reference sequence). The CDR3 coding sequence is TGTGCCAGTAGGGAACAACGCGGGAGTGAAAAACTGTTTTTT. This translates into CASREQRGSEKLFF.

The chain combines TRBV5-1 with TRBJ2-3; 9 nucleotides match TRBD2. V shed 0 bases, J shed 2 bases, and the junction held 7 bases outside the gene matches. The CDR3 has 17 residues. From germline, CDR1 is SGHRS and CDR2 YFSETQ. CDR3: CASSLARSGRPTDTQYF. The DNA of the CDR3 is TGCGCCAGCAGCTTGGCCAGGAGCGGGAGGCCCACAGATACGCAGTATTTT. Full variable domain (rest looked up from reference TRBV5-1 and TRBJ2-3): KAGVTQTPRYLIKTRGQQVTLSCSPISGHRSVSWYQQTPGQGLQFLFEYFSETQRNKGNFPGRFSGRQFSNSRSEMNVSTLELGDSALYLCASSLARSGRPTDTQYFGPGTRLTVL.

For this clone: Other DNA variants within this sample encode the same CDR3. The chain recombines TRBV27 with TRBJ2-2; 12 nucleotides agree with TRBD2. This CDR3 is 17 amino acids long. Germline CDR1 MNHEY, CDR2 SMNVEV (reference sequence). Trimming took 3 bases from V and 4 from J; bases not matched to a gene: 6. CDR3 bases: TGTGCCAGCAGTTTTCTAGCGGGGGGGCCGGGCACCGGGGAGCTGTTTTTT. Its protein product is CASSFLAGGPGTGELFF.

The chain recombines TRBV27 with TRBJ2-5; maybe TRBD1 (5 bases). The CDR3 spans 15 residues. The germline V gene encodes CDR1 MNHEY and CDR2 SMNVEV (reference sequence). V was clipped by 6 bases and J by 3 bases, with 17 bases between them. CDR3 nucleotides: TGTGCCAGCAGCCCCGACAGTGGGAACAAAGAGACCCAGTACTTC. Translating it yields CASSPDSGNKETQYF.

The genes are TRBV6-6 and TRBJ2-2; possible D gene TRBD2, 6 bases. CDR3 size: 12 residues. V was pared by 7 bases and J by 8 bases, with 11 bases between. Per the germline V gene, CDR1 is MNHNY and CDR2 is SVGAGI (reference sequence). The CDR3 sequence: CASTGVSGELFF. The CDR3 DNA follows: TGTGCCAGCACGGGGGTTAGTGGGGAGCTGTTTTTT.

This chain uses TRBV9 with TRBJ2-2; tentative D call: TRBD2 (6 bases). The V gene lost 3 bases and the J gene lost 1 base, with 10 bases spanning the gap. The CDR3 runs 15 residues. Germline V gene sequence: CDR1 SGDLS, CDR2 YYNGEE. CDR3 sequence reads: CASSGRRENTGELFF. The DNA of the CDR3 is TGTGCCAGCAGCGGCCGGAGGGAGAACACCGGGGAGCTGTTTTTT.

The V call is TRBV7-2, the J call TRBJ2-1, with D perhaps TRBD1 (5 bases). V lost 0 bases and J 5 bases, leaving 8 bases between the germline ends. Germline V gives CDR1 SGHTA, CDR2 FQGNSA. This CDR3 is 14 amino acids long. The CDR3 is CASSLAQTDNEQFF. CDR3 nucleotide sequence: TGTGCCAGCAGCTTAGCCCAGACAGACAATGAGCAGTTCTTC.